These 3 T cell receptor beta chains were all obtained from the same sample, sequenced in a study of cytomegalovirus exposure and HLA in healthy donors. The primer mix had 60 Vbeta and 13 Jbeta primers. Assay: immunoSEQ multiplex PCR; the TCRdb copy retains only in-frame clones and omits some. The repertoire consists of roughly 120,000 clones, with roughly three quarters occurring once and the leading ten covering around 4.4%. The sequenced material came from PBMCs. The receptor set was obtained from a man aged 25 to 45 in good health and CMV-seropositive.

In DNA, the CDR3 is TGTGCCAGCAGTTTTTTCCTCGTTCAGTACTTC. Its protein is CASSFFLVQYF. The V and J genes are TRBV28 and TRBJ2-4; D unresolved. In germline, CDR1 is MDHEN, CDR2 SYDVKM. With 3 bases removed from V and 11 bases from J, the gap between germline ends came to 8 bases. This CDR3 has 11 residues.

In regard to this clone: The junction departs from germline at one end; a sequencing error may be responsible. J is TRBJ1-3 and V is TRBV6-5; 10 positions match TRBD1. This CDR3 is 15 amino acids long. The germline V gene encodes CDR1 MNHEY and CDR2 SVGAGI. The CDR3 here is CASSRQGAPGYTIYF. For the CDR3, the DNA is TGTGCCAGCAGTAGACAGGGGGCGCCTGGATACACCATATATTTT.

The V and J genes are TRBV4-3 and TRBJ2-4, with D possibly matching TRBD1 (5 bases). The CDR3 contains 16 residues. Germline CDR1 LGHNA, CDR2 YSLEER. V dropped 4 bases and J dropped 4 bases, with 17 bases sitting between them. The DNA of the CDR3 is TGCGCCAGCAGCCTCGTTTTCTTAGGGGAAAAAAACATTCAGTACTTC. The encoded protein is CASSLVFLGEKNIQYF.